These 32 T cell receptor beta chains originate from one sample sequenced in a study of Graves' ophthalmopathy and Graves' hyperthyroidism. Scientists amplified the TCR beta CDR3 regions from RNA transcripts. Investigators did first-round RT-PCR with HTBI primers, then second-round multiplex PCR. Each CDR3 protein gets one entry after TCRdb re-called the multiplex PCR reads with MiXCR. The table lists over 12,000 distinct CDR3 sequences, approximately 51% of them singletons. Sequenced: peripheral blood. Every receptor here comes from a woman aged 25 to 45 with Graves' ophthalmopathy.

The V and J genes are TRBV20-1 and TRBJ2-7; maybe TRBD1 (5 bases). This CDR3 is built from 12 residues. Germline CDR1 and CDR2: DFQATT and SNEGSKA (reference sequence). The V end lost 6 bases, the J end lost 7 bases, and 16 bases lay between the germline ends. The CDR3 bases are TGCAGTGCCGACAGAGAGTACGGGGAGCAGTACTTC. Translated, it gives CSADREYGEQYF.

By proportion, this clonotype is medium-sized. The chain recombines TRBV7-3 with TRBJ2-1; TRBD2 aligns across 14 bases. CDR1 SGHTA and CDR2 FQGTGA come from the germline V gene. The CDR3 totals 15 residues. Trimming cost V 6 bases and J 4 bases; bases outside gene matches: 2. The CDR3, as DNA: TGTGCCAGCAGTTGGACTAGCGGGAGGTACAATGAGCAGTTCTTC. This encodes CASSWTSGRYNEQFF.

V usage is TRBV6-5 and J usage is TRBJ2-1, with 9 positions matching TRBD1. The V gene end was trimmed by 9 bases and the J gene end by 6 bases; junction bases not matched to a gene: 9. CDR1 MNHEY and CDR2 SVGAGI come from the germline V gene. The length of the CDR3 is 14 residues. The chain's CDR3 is CASNPGQGRNEQFF. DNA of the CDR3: TGTGCCAGTAACCCGGGACAGGGACGCAATGAGCAGTTCTTC.

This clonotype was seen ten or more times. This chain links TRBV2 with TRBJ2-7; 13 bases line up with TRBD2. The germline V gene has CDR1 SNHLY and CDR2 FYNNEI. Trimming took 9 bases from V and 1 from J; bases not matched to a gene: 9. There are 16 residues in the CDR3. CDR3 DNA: TGTGCCAGGGGACTAGCGGGAACAAAGTTTTCCTACGAGCAGTACTTC. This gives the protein CARGLAGTKFSYEQYF.

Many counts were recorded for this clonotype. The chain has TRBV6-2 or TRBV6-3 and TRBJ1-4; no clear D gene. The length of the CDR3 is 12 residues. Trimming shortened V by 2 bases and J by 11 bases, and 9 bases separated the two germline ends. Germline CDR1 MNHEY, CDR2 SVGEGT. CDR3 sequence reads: CASSYAARKLFF. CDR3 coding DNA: TGTGCCAGCAGTTACGCCGCTCGGAAACTGTTTTTT.

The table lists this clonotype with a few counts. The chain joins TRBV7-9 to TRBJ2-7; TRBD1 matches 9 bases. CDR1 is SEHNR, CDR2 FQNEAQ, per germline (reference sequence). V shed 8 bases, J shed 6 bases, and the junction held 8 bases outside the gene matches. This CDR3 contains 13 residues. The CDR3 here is CASGGTGYGEQYF. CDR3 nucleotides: TGTGCCAGCGGGGGGACAGGGTATGGCGAGCAGTACTTC.

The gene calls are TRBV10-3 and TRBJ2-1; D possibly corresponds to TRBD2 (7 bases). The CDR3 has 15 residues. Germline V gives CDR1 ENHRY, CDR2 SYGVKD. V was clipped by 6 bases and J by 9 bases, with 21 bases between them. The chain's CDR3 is CAISERGEGSGEQFF. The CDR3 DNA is TGTGCCATCAGCGAAAGGGGGGAGGGGTCTGGTGAGCAGTTCTTC.

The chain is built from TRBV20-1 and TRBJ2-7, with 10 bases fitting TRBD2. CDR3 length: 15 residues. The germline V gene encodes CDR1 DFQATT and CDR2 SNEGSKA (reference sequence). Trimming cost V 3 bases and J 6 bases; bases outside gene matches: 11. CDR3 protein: CSARRPGLASFEQYF. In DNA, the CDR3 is TGCAGTGCTAGGAGACCGGGACTAGCGAGTTTCGAGCAGTACTTC.

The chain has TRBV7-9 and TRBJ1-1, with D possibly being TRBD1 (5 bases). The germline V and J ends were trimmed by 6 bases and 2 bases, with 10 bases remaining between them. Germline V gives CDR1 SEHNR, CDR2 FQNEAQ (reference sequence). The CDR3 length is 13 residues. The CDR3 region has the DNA TGTGCCAGCAGTCCGACAGATAACACTGAAGCTTTCTTT. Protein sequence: CASSPTDNTEAFF.

The CDR3 protein is CSGGLTDTQYF. CDR3 nucleotide sequence: TGCAGTGGAGGGCTCACAGATACGCAGTATTTT. This rearrangement joins TRBV29-1 to TRBJ2-3; the D gene is possibly TRBD2 (6 bases). CDR1 is SQVTM, CDR2 ANQGSEA, per germline. The CDR3 loop spans 11 amino acids.

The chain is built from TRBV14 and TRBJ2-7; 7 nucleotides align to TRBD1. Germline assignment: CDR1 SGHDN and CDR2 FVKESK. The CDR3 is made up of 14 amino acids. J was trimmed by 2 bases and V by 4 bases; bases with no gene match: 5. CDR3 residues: CASSLQDRAYEQYF. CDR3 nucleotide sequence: TGTGCCAGCAGCCTCCAAGACAGGGCCTACGAGCAGTACTTC.

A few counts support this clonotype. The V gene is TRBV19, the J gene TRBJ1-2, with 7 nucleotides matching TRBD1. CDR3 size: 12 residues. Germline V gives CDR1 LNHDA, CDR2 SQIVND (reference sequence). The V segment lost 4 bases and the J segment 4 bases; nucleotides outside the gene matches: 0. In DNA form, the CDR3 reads TGTGCCAGTAGTACAGGGGGCTATGGCTACACCTTC. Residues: CASSTGGYGYTF.

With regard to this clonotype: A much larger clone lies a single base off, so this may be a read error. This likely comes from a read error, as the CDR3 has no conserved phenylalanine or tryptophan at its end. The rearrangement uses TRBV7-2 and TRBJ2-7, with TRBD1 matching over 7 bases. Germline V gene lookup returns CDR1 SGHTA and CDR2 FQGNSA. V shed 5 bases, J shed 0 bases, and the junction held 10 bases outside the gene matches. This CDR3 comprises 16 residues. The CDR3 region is CASSLRTGSSSYEQYS. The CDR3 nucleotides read TGTGCCAGCAGCCTCCGGACAGGATCTTCCTCCTACGAGCAGTACTCC.

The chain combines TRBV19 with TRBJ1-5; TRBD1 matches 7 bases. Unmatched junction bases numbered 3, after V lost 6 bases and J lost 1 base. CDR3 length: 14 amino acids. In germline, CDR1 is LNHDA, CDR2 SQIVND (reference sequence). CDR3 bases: TGTGCCAGTAGAGACAGGGAGAGCAATCAGCCCCAGCATTTT. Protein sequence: CASRDRESNQPQHF.

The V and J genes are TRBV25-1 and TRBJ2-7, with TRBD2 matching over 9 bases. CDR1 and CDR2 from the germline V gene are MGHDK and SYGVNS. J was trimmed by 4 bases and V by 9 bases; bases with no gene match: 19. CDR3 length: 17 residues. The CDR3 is CASESGRPALDLYEQYF. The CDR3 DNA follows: TGTGCCAGTGAGAGCGGGAGGCCCGCTCTAGACTTGTACGAGCAGTACTTC.

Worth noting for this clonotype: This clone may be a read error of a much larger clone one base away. The CDR3 here is CATSAVAGGGETQYF. DNA of the CDR3: TGTGCCACCAGTGCCGTGGCAGGGGGCGGAGAGACCCAGTACTTC. This chain uses TRBV24-1 with TRBJ2-5; the match to TRBD1 covers 8 bases. The CDR3 contains 15 residues. V lost 5 bases to trimming and J lost 4 bases; unmatched junction nucleotides: 8. Germline lookup yields CDR1 KGHDR and CDR2 SFDVKD.

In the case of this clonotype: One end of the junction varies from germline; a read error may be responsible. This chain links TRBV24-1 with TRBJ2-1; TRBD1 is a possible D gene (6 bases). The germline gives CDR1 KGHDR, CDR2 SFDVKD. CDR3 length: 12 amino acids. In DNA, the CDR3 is TGTGCCACCAATGAATTGCCAGGGGAGCCGTTCTTC. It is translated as CATNELPGEPFF.

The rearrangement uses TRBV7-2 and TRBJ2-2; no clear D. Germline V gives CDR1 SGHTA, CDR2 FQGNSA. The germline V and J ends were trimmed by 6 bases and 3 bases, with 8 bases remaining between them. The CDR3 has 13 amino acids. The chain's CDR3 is CASSKGYTGELFF. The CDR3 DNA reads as TGTGCCAGCAGTAAGGGCTACACCGGGGAGCTGTTTTTT.

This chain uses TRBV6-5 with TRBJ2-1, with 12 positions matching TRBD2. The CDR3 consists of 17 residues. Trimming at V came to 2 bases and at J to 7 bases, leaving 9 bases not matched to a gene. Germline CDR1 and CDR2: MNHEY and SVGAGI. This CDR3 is CASSYLTTSGSSNEQFF. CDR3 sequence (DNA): TGTGCCAGCAGTTACCTCACGACTAGCGGGAGTTCAAATGAGCAGTTCTTC.

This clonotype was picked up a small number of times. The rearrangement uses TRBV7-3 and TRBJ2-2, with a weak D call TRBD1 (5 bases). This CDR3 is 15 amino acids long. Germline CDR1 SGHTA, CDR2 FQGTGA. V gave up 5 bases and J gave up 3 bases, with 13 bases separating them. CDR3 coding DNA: TGTGCCAGCAGCCTATCAGGGTCAGACACCGGGGAGCTGTTTTTT. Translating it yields CASSLSGSDTGELFF.

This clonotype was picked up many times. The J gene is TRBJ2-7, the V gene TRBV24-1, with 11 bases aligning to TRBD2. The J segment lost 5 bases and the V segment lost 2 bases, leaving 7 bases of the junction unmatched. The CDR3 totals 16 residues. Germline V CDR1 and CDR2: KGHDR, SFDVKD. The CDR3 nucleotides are TGTGCCACCAGTGATTCCGGACTAGCGGGTCTAGACGAGCAGTACTTC. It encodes CATSDSGLAGLDEQYF.

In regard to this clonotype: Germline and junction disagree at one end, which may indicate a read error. The CDR3 DNA is TGCGCCAGCGGCTTGGTGTCAGGGTCGGGCCAAGAGACCCAGTACTTC. The encoded protein is CASGLVSGSGQETQYF. The rearrangement uses TRBV5-1 and TRBJ2-5; D may be TRBD1 (5 bases). Germline loops: CDR1 SGHRS, CDR2 YFSETQ. The CDR3 runs to 16 residues.

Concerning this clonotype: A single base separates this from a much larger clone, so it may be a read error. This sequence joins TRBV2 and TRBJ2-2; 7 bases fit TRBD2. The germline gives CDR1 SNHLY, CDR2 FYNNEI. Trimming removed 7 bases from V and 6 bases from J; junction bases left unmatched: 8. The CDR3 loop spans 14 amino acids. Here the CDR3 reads CASTAGLYAGELFF. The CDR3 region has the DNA TGTGCCAGCACAGCGGGACTCTACGCCGGGGAGCTGTTTTTT.

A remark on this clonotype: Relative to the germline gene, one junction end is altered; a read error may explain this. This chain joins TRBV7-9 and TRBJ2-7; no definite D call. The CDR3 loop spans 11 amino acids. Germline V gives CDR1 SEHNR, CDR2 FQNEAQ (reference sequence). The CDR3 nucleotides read TGTGCCAGCAGTCTGGGCGGAGATAGGGACTTC. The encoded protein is CASSLGGDRDF.

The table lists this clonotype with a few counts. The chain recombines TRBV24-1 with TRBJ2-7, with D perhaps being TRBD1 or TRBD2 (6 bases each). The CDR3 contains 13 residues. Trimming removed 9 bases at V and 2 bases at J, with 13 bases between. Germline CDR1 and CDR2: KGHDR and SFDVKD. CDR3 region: CATSRDNTYEQYF. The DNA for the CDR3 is TGTGCCACCTCGCGGGACAATACCTACGAGCAGTACTTC.

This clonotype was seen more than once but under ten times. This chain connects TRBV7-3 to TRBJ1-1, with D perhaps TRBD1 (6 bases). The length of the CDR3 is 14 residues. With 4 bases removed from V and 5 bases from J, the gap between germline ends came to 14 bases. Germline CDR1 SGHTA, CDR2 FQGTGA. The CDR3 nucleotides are TGTGCCAGCAGCTCTCAGGGGCCGGGAACTGAAGCTTTCTTT. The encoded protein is CASSSQGPGTEAFF.

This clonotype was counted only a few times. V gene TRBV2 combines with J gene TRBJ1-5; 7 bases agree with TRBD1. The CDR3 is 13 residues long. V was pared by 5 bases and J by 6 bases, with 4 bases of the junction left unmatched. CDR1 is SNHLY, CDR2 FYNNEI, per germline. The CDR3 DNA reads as TGTGCCAGCAGTCCCGACAGGGCTCAGCCCCAGCATTTT. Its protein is CASSPDRAQPQHF.

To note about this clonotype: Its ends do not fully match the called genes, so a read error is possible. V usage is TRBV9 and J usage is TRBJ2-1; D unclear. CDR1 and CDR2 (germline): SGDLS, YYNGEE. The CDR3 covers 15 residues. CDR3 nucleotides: TGTGCCAGCAGCGTAGCTTTGATGACCTGCAATGAGAAGTTCTTC. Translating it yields CASSVALMTCNEKFF.

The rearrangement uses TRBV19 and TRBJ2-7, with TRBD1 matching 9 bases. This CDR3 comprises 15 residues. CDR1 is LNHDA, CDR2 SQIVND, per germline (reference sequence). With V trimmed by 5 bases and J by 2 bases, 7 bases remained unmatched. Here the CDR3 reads CASSPMTGGTYEQYF. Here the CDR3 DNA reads TGTGCCAGTAGTCCGATGACAGGGGGAACCTACGAGCAGTACTTC.

For the CDR3, the DNA is TGTGCCAGCAGCTTTCAGGGTCCCTACGAGCAGTACTTC. Translated: CASSFQGPYEQYF. The chain links TRBV7-2 to TRBJ2-7, with D perhaps matching TRBD1 (5 bases). Per the germline V gene, CDR1 is SGHTA and CDR2 is FQGNSA. This CDR3 comprises 13 residues. Trimming took 3 bases from V and 2 from J, leaving 8 bases between them.

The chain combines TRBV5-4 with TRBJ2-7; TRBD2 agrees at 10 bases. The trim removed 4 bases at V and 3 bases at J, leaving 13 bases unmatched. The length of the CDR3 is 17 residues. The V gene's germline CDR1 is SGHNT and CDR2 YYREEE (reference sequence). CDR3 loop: CASSQDWIAGGIYEQYF. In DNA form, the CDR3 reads TGTGCCAGCAGCCAAGACTGGATAGCGGGAGGCATCTACGAGCAGTACTTC. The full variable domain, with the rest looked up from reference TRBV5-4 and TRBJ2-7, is ETGVTQSPTHLIKTRGQQVTLRCSSQSGHNTVSWYQQALGQGPQFIFQYYREEENGRGNFPPRFSGLQFPNYSSELNVNALELDDSALYLCASSQDWIAGGIYEQYFGPGTRLTVT.

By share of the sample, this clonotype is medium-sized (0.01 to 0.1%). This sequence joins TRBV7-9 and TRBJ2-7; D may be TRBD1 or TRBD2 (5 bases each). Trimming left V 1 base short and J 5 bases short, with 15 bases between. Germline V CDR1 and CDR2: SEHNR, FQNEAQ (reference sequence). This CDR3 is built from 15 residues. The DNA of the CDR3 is TGTGCCAGCAGCTTAGGGGACCGGTCAGGCGACGAGCAGTACTTC. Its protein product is CASSLGDRSGDEQYF.